Presented here are 11 T cell receptor beta chains from one specimen sequenced in a study of blood T cell repertoires in COVID-19 (dated by TCRdb to 2018 to 2021). Library construction relied on the immunoSEQ multiplex PCR assay. As stored in TCRdb, this immuneACCESS dataset retains in-frame rearrangements with V and J assigned. A fraction of the clones does not appear; measured against another copy, unresolved V genes explain less than half of the discrepancy, and the remainder lacks a known reason. The sample table records hundreds of thousands of clones; approximately 81% of these occur just once. The ten largest clones take up about 10% of the sample. The sample consisted of peripheral blood. These TCRs come from a woman older than 75 with acute or convalescent COVID-19.

This rearrangement joins TRBV6-5 to TRBJ2-1, with D unresolved. Trimming removed 2 bases at V and 4 bases at J, with 12 bases between. This CDR3 contains 15 residues. Germline values: CDR1 MNHEY, CDR2 SVGAGI. The CDR3 DNA reads TGTGCCAGCAGTTACGGGCAGCCAACATACAATGAGCAGTTCTTC. It translates to CASSYGQPTYNEQFF.

The V call is TRBV19, the J call TRBJ1-1; 8 bases match TRBD1. This CDR3 contains 12 residues. Germline loops: CDR1 LNHDA, CDR2 SQIVND (reference sequence). J lost 4 bases, V lost 7 bases, and 2 bases had no gene match. The CDR3 reads CASTGGFTEAFF. The CDR3 DNA is TGTGCCAGTACAGGGGGCTTCACTGAAGCTTTCTTT.

The sample holds a few counts of this clone. The chain couples TRBV10-2 to TRBJ2-1, with TRBD1 identical over 7 bases. V was clipped by 8 bases and J by 9 bases; unmatched bases: 10. Germline lookup yields CDR1 WSHSY and CDR2 SAAADI. The CDR3 has 13 amino acids. The CDR3 spells CASSSTGVSEQFF. Here the CDR3 DNA reads TGCGCCAGCTCAAGTACAGGGGTGAGTGAGCAGTTCTTC.

The chain has TRBV18 and TRBJ2-5, with a possible D match to TRBD1 (6 bases). The CDR3 loop spans 13 amino acids. Per germline, CDR1 KGHSH and CDR2 LQKENI. V lost 3 bases and J 3 bases, leaving 8 bases between the germline ends. The CDR3 reads CASSPDRKETQYF. The CDR3 bases are TGTGCCAGCTCACCGGACAGAAAAGAGACCCAGTACTTC.

The chain carries TRBV2 and TRBJ1-5; D is uncertain. Trimming removed 4 bases from V and 5 bases from J, with 9 bases in between. Germline V CDR1 and CDR2: SNHLY, FYNNEI. This CDR3 has 13 amino acids. The CDR3 protein is CASSGPGYQPQHF. CDR3 DNA: TGTGCCAGCAGTGGTCCGGGGTATCAGCCCCAGCATTTT.

V and J are TRBV10-3 and TRBJ1-3, with TRBD1 matching over 9 bases. CDR1 and CDR2 (germline): ENHRY, SYGVKD. The J segment lost 6 bases and the V segment lost 0 bases, leaving 6 bases of the junction unmatched. The CDR3 runs 16 residues. CDR3 sequence (DNA): TGTGCCATCAGTGAGTCTCCGGGACAGGGTAAAAACACCATATATTTT. It yields the protein CAISESPGQGKNTIYF.

The chain carries TRBV29-1 and TRBJ2-5; TRBD2 might be the D (5 bases). CDR3 length: 13 amino acids. Trimming cost V 3 bases and J 9 bases, with 17 bases left between them. Germline CDR1 is SQVTM and CDR2 is ANQGSEA. The CDR3 DNA sequence: TGCAGCGTTGACGTCGAGACTATTGGGGCCCAGTACTTC. Translated: CSVDVETIGAQYF.

The CDR3 nucleotides read TGTGCCAGCAGCTTAGGGACAGCGAACACCGGGGAGCTGTTTTTT. The encoded protein is CASSLGTANTGELFF. The V call is TRBV11-2, the J call TRBJ2-2, with D possibly TRBD1 on 6 matching bases. Trimming removed 1 base at V and 0 bases at J, with 6 bases between. CDR1 is SGHAT and CDR2 is FQNNGV in the germline V gene. This CDR3 contains 15 residues.

V and J are TRBV6-1 and TRBJ1-2; D is possibly TRBD1 (5 bases). V lost 2 bases and J lost 3, with 22 bases in between. CDR1 MNHNS and CDR2 SASEGT come from the germline V gene. The CDR3 runs 18 residues. Written as DNA, the CDR3 is TGTGCCAGCAGTGAAAATATTAAGGGGCTGGGAGGGGACTATGGCTACACCTTC. Amino acids: CASSENIKGLGGDYGYTF.

This sequence joins TRBV18 and TRBJ1-4; perhaps TRBD1 as D (6 bases). The CDR3 spans 14 residues. Germline V lookup: CDR1 KGHSH, CDR2 LQKENI. The germline V and J ends were trimmed by 6 bases and 8 bases, with 16 bases remaining between them. The CDR3 DNA is TGTGCCAGCTCGGATGGGAGGGGACACGAAAAACTGTTTTTT. Translation gives CASSDGRGHEKLFF. Based on the CDR3 plus reference TRBV18 and TRBJ1-4, the full variable domain is NAGVMQNPRHLVRRRGQEARLRCSPMKGHSHVYWYRQLPEEGLKFMVYLQKENIIDESGMPKERFSAEFPKEGPSILRIQQVVRGDSAAYFCASSDGRGHEKLFFGSGTQLSVL.

The rearrangement links TRBV30 to TRBJ1-1; possible D gene TRBD1, 6 bases. The germline CDR1 and CDR2 sequences are GTSNPN and SVGIG (reference sequence). The CDR3 sequence is 13 residues long. The V end was cut by 1 base, the J end by 3 bases, with 9 bases between. The DNA for the CDR3 is TGTGCCTGGAGTGGTTGGGGGCACACTGAAGCTTTCTTT. Amino acids: CAWSGWGHTEAFF.